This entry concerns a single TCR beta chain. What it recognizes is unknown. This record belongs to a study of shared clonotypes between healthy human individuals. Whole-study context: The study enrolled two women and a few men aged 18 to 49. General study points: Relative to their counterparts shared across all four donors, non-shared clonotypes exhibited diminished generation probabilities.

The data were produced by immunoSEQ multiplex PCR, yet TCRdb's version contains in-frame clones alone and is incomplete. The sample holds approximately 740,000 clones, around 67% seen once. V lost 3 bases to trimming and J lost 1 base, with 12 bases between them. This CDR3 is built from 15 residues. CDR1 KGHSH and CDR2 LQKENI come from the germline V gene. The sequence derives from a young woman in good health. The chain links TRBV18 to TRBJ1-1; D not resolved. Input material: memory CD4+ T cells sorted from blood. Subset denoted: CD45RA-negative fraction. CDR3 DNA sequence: TGTGCCAGCTCACCCGCAAGTGGTCAGAACACTGAAGCTTTCTTT. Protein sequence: CASSPASGQNTEAFF. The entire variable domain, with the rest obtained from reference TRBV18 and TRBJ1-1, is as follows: NAGVMQNPRHLVRRRGQEARLRCSPMKGHSHVYWYRQLPEEGLKFMVYLQKENIIDESGMPKERFSAEFPKEGPSILRIQQVVRGDSAAYFCASSPASGQNTEAFFGQGTRLTVV.